This TCR beta chain stems from a study of T cell clusters in autoimmune cytopenias. This CDR3 is built from 14 residues. Per germline, CDR1 LNHDA and CDR2 SQIVND (reference sequence). Multiplex touch-down PCR amplified TRB using TRB-A and TRB-B pools in one tube. Using the multiplex PCR reads, TCRdb records one entry per CDR3 protein without DNA. The listing records some 5,100 distinct CDR3 sequences. Roughly 38,000 genome equivalents of blood DNA were amplified for TRB. Frequency places this clonotype as medium-sized (0.01 to 0.1%). These data are also associated with another study on T cell repertoires in aging, cancer and after chemotherapy. That paper states: Clear clonal overlap appeared across healthy donor samples taken over several months to years. Across the chemotherapy interval, each cancer cohort showed higher median generation probability, suggesting thymic rebound.

The sequence was obtained from a human donor in good health. The sample consisted of peripheral blood. The chain uses TRBV19 and TRBJ2-7; there is no DNA to check the TCRdb D call of TRBD1. The CDR3 protein is CASSTDRGRDEQYF.